One sample yielded the 15 T cell receptor beta chains listed below, sequenced in a study of blood T cell repertoires in COVID-19. Only in-frame clones appear in the TCRdb table, and some are missing; sequencing was by immunoSEQ multiplex PCR. The repertoire holds 350,000 to 500,000 clones, with 80% to 90% as singletons. The sequencing sample was made of peripheral blood. The source of these receptors is a young man with COVID-19, enrolled during active disease.

The rearrangement links TRBV24-1 to TRBJ2-5, with TRBD1 matching 9 bases. Unmatched junction bases numbered 8, after V lost 5 bases and J lost 5 bases. The germline V gene encodes CDR1 KGHDR and CDR2 SFDVKD. This CDR3 spans 15 amino acids. The CDR3 is CATSGGTGRVETQYF. The CDR3 DNA follows: TGTGCCACCAGTGGGGGGACAGGGAGAGTGGAGACCCAGTACTTC.

The chain is built from TRBV6-4 and TRBJ2-5; possible D gene TRBD1, 6 bases. The CDR3 consists of 15 residues. CDR1 and CDR2 from the germline V gene are MRHNA and SNTAGT. Trimming shortened V by 0 bases and J by 6 bases, and 14 bases separated the two germline ends. DNA for the CDR3: TGTGCCAGCAGTGACTCGGGGGCCGGACGGAAGACCCAGTACTTC. This gives the protein CASSDSGAGRKTQYF.

In the case of this clone: Other DNA sequences from this sample encode an identical CDR3 as well. This rearrangement joins TRBV5-1 to TRBJ2-1; 8 nucleotides align to TRBD1. From germline, CDR1 is SGHRS and CDR2 YFSETQ. The V and J ends lost 4 bases and 5 bases, in that order; junction bases with no gene match: 8. The CDR3 has 15 amino acids. The CDR3, as DNA: TGCGCCAGCAGCCCCGGACAGGGCAGTCACAATGAGCAGTTCTTC. Its protein product is CASSPGQGSHNEQFF.

V and J are TRBV27 and TRBJ1-5; D not resolved. The CDR3 loop spans 14 amino acids. Per the germline V gene, CDR1 is MNHEY and CDR2 is SMNVEV (reference sequence). V lost 8 bases, J lost 0 bases, and 11 bases lay in between. The CDR3: CASSPFYSNQPQHF. The CDR3 nucleotides are TGTGCCAGCTCCCCTTTTTATAGCAATCAGCCCCAGCATTTT.

This clone was found a few times. The genes are TRBV7-9 and TRBJ2-7, with 16 bases fitting TRBD2. Germline assignment: CDR1 SEHNR and CDR2 FQNEAQ (reference sequence). The CDR3 covers 18 residues. Trimming cost V 1 base and J 0 bases; bases outside gene matches: 3. In DNA form, the CDR3 reads TGTGCCAGCAGCTTAGTCGGGACTAGCGGGAGGGGCTCCTACGAGCAGTACTTC. It is translated as CASSLVGTSGRGSYEQYF.

This clone was picked up one time. The gene calls are TRBV18 and TRBJ1-2; D perhaps matches TRBD1 (5 bases). The germline gives CDR1 KGHSH, CDR2 LQKENI. The CDR3 contains 15 residues. The germline V and J ends were trimmed by 1 base and 8 bases, with 17 bases remaining between them. The CDR3 loop is CASSPRDSTKVGYTF. In nucleotides, the CDR3 is TGTGCCAGCTCACCACGGGACTCCACTAAAGTAGGCTACACCTTC. The full variable domain, completed using reference TRBV18 and TRBJ1-2, is NAGVMQNPRHLVRRRGQEARLRCSPMKGHSHVYWYRQLPEEGLKFMVYLQKENIIDESGMPKERFSAEFPKEGPSILRIQQVVRGDSAAYFCASSPRDSTKVGYTFGSGTRLTVV.

The rearrangement joins TRBV7-9 to TRBJ2-7; the match to TRBD1 covers 7 bases. CDR1 SEHNR and CDR2 FQNEAQ come from the germline V gene (reference sequence). V lost 5 bases, J lost 1 base, and 5 bases stayed unmatched. CDR3 length: 14 residues. CDR3 sequence reads: CASSPRGRSYEQYF. The CDR3 DNA is TGTGCCAGCAGCCCAAGGGGGCGGTCCTACGAGCAGTACTTC.

The V call is TRBV4-1, the J call TRBJ2-7; D possibly corresponds to TRBD1 (6 bases). The CDR3 length is 13 residues. V was clipped by 4 bases and J by 5 bases, with 12 bases between them. Germline CDR1 reads MGHRA; CDR2 reads YSYEKL. CDR3 coding DNA: TGCGCCAGCAGCCTCGGACAGACGGACGAGCAGTACTTC. It yields the protein CASSLGQTDEQYF.

The gene calls are TRBV4-1 and TRBJ1-6; no reliable D call. CDR1 and CDR2 from the germline V gene are MGHRA and YSYEKL. Trimming took 0 bases from V and 7 from J, leaving 7 bases between them. This CDR3 is 14 amino acids long. CDR3 nucleotides: TGCGCCAGCAGCCAAGAACAGCTAAATTCACCCCTCCACTTT. Protein product: CASSQEQLNSPLHF.

The gene calls are TRBV10-3 and TRBJ2-7; D uncertain. CDR1 is ENHRY and CDR2 is SYGVKD in the germline V gene. This CDR3 spans 15 amino acids. The ends were cut back, 2 bases at V and 0 bases at J, with 11 bases in the middle. The CDR3 protein is CAISETSRSSYEQYF. DNA of the CDR3: TGTGCCATCAGTGAGACATCCCGGAGCTCCTACGAGCAGTACTTC.

The chain employs TRBV4-2 and TRBJ1-1, with a possible D match to TRBD1 (6 bases). The CDR3 is 14 amino acids. The germline V gene encodes CDR1 LGHNA and CDR2 YNFKEQ. V was cut by 0 bases and J by 11 bases, with 16 bases left in between. The CDR3 nucleotides are TGTGCCAGCAGCCAAGACGGGGGGGGCGGGTCGGCTTTCTTT. This encodes CASSQDGGGGSAFF.

The chain carries TRBV15 and TRBJ1-5; 10 positions agree with TRBD1. Germline V gene lookup returns CDR1 LNHNV and CDR2 YYDKDF (reference sequence). Trimming removed 8 bases from V and 3 bases from J; junction bases left unmatched: 10. The CDR3 length is 16 residues. CDR3 protein: CATGGGQGTVNQPQHF. The CDR3 DNA follows: TGTGCCACCGGGGGGGGACAGGGGACCGTCAATCAGCCCCAGCATTTT.

J is TRBJ2-3 and V is TRBV6-2 or TRBV6-3, with a possible D match to TRBD2 (5 bases). Germline V gives CDR1 MNHEY, CDR2 SVGEGT. This CDR3 contains 15 residues. The V end was cut by 3 bases, the J end by 0 bases, with 10 bases between. The CDR3: CASSYVAFSTDTQYF. The CDR3 bases are TGTGCCAGCAGTTATGTAGCGTTTAGCACAGATACGCAGTATTTT.

The V gene is TRBV29-1, the J gene TRBJ2-2; D gene uncertain. CDR3 length: 13 residues. The germline CDR1 and CDR2 sequences are SQVTM and ANQGSEA. V dropped 4 bases and J dropped 2 bases, with 8 bases sitting between them. The CDR3 DNA reads as TGCAGCGTTGTAACAGACAACACCGGGGAGCTGTTTTTT. Translated, it gives CSVVTDNTGELFF.

J is TRBJ2-3 and V is TRBV10-1; 8 nucleotides align to TRBD1. J was trimmed by 4 bases and V by 3 bases; bases with no gene match: 6. The germline CDR1 and CDR2 sequences are WNHNN and SYGVQD (reference sequence). This CDR3 region has 15 residues. CDR3 bases: TGCGCCAGCAGTGATAGTGGACAGGGCCCAGATACGCAGTATTTT. Its protein product is CASSDSGQGPDTQYF.